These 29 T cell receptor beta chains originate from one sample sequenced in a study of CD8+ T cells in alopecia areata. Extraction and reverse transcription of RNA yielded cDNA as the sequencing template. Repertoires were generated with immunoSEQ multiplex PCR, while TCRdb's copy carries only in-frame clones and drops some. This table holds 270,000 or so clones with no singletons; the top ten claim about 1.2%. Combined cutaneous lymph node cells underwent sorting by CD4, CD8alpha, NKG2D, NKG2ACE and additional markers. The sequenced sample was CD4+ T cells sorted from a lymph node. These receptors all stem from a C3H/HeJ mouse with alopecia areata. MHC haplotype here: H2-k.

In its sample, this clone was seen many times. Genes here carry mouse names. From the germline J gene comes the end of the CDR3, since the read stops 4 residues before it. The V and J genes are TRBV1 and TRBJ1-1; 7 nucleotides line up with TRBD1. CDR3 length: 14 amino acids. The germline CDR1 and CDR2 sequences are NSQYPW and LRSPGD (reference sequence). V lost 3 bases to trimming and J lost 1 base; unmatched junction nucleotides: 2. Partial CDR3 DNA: TGCACCTGCAGTGCCGGGACAGTAAACACA. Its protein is CTCSAGTVNT. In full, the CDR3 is CTCSAGTVNTEVFF.

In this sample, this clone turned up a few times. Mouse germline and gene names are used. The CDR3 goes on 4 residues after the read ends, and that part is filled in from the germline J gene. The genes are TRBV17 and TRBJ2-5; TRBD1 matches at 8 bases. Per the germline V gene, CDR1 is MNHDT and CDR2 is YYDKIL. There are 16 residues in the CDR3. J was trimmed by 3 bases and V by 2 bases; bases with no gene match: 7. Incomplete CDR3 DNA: TGTGCTAGCAGTAGATGGCAGGGGGCGCGACAAGAC. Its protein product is CASSRWQGARQD. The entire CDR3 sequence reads CASSRWQGARQDTQYF.

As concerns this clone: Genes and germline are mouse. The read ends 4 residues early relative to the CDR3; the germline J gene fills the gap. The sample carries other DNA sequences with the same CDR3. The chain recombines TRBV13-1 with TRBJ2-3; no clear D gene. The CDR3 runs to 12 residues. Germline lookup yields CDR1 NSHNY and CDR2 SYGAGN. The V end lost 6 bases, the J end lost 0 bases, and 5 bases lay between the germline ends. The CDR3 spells CASTQSAETLYF. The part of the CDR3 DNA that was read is TGTGCCAGCACACAGAGTGCAGAA.

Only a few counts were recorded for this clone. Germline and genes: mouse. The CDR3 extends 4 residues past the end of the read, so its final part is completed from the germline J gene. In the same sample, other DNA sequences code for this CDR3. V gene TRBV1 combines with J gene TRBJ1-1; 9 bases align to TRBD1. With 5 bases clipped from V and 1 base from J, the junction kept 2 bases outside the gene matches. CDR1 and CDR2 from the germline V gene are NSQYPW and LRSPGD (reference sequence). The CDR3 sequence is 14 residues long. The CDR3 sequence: CTCSPGQGNTEVFF. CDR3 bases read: TGCACCTGCAGTCCGGGACAGGGGAACACA. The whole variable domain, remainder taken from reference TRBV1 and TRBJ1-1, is VTLLEQNPRWRLVPRGQAVNLRCILKNSQYPWMSWYQQDLQKQLQWLFTLRSPGDKEVKSLPGADYLATRVTDTELRLQVANMSQGRTLYCTCSPGQGNTEVFFGKGTRLTVV.

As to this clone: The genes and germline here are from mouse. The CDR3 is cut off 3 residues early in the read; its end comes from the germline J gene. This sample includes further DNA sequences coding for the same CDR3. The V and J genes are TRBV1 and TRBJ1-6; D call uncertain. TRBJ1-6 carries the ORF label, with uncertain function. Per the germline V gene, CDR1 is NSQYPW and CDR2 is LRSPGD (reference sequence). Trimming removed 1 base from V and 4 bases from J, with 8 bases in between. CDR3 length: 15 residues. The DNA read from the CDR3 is TGCACCTGCAGTGCAGGGGATAGATATAATTCGCCC. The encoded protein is CTCSAGDRYNSP. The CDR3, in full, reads CTCSAGDRYNSPLYF.

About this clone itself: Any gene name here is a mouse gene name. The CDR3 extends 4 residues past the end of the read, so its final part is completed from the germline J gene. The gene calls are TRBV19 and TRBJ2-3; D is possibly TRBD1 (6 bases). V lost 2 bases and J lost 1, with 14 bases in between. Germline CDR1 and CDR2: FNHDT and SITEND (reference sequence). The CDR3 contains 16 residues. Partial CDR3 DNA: TGTGCCAGCAGTATCCCCAGGGGAGAGGGTGCAGAA. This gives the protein CASSIPRGEGAE. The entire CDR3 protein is CASSIPRGEGAETLYF.

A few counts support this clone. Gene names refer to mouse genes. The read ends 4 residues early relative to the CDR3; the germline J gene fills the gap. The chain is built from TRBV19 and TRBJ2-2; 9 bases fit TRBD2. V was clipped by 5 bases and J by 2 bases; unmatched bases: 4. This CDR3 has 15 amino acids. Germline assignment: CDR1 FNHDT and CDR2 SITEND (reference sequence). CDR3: CASSWGGINTGQLYF. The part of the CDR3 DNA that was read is TGTGCCAGCAGCTGGGGGGGGATCAACACCGGG.

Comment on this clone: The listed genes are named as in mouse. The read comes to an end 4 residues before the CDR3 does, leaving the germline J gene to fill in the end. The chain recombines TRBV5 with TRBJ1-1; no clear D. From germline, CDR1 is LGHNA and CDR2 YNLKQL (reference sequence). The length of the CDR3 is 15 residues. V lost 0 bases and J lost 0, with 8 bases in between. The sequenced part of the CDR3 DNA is TGTGCCAGCAGCCAAGATAGCAGAGCAAACACA. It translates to CASSQDSRANT. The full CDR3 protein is CASSQDSRANTEVFF.

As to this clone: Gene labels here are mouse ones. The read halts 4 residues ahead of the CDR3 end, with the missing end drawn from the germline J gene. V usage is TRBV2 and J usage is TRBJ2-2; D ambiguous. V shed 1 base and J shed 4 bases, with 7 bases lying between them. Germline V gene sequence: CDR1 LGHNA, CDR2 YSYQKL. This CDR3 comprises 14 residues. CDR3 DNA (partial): TGTGCCAGCAGCCAAGCTTGGGTCACCGGG. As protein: CASSQAWVTG. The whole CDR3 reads CASSQAWVTGQLYF. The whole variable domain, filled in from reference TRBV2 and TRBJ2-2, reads DPKIIQKPKYLVAVTGSEKILICEQYLGHNAMYWYRQSAKKPLEFMFSYSYQKLMDNQTASSRFQPQSSKKNHLDLQITALKPDDSATYFCASSQAWVTGQLYFGEGSKLTVL.

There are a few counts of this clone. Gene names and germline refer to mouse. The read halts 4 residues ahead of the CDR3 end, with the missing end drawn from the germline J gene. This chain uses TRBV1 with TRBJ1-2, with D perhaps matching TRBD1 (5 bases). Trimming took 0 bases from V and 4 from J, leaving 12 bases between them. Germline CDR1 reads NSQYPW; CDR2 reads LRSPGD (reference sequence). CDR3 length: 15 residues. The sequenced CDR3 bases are TGCACCTGCAGTGCAGATTGGGGGGAGGGCTCC. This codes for CTCSADWGEGS. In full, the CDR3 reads CTCSADWGEGSDYTF. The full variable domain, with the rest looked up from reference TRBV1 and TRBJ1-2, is VTLLEQNPRWRLVPRGQAVNLRCILKNSQYPWMSWYQQDLQKQLQWLFTLRSPGDKEVKSLPGADYLATRVTDTELRLQVANMSQGRTLYCTCSADWGEGSDYTFGSGTRLLVI.

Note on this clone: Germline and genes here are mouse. CDR3 sequence: CASSQGQEGAETLYF. The CDR3 DNA, read in part, is TGTGCCAGCAGCCAGGGCCAGGAGGGTGCAGAA. The V call is TRBV5, the J call TRBJ2-3; no definite D call. Read coverage stops 4 residues before the CDR3 terminus; the germline J gene supplies the remainder. The CDR3 runs to 15 residues. Germline V CDR1 and CDR2: LGHNA, YNLKQL (reference sequence). Trimming took 3 bases from V and 1 from J, leaving 11 bases between them.

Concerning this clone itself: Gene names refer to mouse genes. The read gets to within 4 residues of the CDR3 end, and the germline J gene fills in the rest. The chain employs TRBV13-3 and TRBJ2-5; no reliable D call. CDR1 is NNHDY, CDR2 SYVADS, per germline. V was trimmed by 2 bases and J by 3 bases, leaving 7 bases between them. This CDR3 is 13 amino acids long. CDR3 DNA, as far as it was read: TGTGCCAGCAGTGACAGGAGACAAGAC. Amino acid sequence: CASSDRRQD. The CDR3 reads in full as CASSDRRQDTQYF.

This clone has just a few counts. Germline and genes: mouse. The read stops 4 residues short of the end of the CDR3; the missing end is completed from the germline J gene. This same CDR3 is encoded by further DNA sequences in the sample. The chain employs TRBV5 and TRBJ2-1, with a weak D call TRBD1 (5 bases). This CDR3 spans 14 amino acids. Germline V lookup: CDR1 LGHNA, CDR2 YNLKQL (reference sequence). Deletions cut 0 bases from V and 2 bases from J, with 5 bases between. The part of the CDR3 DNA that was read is TGTGCCAGCAGCCAAGACAGGGACTATGCT. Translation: CASSQDRDYA. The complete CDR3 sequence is CASSQDRDYAEQFF.

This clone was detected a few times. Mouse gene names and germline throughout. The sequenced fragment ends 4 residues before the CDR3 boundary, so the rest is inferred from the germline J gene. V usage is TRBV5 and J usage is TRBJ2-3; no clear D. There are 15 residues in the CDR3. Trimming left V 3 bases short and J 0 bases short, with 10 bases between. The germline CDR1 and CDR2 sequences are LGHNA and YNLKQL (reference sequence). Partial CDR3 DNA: TGTGCCAGCAGCCAGAAGGGTATTAGTGCAGAA. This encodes CASSQKGISAE. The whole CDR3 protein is CASSQKGISAETLYF.

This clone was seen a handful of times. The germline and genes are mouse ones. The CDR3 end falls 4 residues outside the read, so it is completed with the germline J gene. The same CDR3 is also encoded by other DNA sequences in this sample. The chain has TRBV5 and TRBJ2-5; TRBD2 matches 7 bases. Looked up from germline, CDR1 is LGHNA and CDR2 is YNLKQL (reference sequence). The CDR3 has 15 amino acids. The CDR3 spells CASSQDGLGEDTQYF. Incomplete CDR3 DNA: TGTGCCAGCAGCCAAGACGGGCTGGGGGAAGAC.

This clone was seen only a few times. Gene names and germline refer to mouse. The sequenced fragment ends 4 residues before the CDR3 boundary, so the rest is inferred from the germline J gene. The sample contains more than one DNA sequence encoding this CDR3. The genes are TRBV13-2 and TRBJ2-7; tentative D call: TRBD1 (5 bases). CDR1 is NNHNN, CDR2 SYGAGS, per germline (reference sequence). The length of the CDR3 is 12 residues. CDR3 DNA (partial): TGTGCCAGCGGTGGCGACAGTTAT. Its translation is CASGGDSY. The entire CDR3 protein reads CASGGDSYEQYF.

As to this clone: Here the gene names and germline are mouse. CDR3 DNA, as far as it was read: TGTGCCTGGAGTCTACCGGGACTAGGAGAC. It yields the protein CAWSLPGLGD. Given in full, the CDR3 is CAWSLPGLGDTQYF. This chain joins TRBV31 and TRBJ2-5; weak D call: TRBD2 (6 bases). The read ends 4 residues shy of where the CDR3 ends; the end is completed using the germline J gene. The CDR3 covers 14 residues. Germline V gives CDR1 GKSSPN, CDR2 SITVG.

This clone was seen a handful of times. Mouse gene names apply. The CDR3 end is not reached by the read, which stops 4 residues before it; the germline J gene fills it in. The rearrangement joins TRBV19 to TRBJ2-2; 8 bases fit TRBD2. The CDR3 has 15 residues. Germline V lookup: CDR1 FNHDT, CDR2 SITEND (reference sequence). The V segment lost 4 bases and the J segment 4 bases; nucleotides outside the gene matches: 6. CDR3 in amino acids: CASSGGARATGQLYF. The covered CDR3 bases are TGTGCCAGCAGTGGGGGGGCGCGAGCCACCGGG.

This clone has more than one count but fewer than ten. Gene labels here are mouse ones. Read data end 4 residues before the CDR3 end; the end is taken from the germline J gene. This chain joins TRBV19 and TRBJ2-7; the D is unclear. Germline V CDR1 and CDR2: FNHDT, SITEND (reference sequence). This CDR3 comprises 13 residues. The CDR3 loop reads CASSIANRYEQYF. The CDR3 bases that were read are TGTGCCAGCAGTATAGCTAACAGATAT.

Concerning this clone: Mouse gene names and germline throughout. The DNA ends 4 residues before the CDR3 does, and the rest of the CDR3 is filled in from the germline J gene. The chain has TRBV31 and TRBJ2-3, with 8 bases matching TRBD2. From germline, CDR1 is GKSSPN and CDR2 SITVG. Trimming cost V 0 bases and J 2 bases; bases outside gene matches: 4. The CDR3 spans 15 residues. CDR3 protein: CAWSLGGRVAETLYF. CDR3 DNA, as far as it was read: TGTGCCTGGAGTCTGGGGGGGCGCGTTGCAGAA. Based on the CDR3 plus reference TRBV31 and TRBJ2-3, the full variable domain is AQTIHQWPVAEIKAVGSPLSLGCTIKGKSSPNLYWYWQATGGTLQQLFYSITVGQVESVVQLNLSASRPKDDQFILSTEKLLLSHSGFYLCAWSLGGRVAETLYFGSGTRLTVL.

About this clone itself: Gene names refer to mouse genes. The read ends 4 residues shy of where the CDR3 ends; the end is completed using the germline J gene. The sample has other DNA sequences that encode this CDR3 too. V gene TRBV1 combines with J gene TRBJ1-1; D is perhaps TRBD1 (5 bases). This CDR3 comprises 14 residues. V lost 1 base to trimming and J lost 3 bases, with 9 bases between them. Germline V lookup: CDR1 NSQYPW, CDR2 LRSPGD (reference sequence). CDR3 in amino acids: CTCSAGGADTEVFF. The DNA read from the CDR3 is TGCACCTGCAGTGCAGGGGGCGCCGACACA.

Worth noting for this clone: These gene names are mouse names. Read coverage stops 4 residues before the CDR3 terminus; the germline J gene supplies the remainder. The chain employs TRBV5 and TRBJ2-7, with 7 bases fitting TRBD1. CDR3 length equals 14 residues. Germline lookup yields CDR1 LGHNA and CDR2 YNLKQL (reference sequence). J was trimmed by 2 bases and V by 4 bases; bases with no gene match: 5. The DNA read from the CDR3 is TGTGCCAGCAGCCCCCCGGGACAGACCTAT. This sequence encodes CASSPPGQTY. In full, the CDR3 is CASSPPGQTYEQYF.

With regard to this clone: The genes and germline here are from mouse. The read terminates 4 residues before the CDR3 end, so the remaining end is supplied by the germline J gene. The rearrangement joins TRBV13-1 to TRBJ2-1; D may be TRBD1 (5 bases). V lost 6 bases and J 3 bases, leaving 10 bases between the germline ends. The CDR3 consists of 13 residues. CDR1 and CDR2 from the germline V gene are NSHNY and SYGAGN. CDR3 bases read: TGTGCCAGCACTTGGACACCCTATGCT. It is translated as CASTWTPYA. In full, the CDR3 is CASTWTPYAEQFF.

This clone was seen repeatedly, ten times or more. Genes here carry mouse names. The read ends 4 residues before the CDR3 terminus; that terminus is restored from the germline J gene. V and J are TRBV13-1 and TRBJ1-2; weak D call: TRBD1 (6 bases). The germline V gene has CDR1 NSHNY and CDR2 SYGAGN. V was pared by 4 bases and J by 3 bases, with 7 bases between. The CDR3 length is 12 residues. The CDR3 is CASSKGDSDYTF. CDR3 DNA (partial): TGTGCCAGCAGTAAGGGGGACTCC.

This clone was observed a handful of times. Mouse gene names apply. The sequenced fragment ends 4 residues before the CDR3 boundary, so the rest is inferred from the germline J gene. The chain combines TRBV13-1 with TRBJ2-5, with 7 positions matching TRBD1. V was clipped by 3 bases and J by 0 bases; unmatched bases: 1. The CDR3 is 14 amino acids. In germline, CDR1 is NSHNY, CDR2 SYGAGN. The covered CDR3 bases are TGTGCCAGCAGTGCACAGGGGAACCAAGAC. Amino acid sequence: CASSAQGNQD. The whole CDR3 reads CASSAQGNQDTQYF.

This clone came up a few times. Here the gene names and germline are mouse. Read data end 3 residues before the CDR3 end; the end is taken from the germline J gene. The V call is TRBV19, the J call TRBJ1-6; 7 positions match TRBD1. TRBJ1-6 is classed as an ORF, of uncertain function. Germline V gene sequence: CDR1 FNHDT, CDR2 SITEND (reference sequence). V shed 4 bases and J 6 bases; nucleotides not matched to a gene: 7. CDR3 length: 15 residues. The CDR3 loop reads CASSLFYRGNSPLYF. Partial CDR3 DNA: TGTGCCAGCAGTCTGTTTTACAGGGGTAATTCGCCC.

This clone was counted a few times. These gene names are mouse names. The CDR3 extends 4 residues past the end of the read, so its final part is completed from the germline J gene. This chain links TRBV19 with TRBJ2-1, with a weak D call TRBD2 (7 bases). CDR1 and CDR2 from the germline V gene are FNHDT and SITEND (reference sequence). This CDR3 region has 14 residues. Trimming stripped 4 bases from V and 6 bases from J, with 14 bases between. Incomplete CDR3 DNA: TGTGCCAGCAGTGCCCTCGGGGGGCTTGCT. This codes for CASSALGGLA. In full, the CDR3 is CASSALGGLAEQFF.

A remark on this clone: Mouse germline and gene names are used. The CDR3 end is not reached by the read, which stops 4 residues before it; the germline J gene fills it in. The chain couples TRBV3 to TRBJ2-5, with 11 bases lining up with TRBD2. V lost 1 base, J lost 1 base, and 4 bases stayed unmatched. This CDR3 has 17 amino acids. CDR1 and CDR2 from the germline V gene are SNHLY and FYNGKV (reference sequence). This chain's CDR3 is CASSLDWGGGDQDTQYF. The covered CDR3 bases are TGTGCCAGCAGCTTAGACTGGGGGGGCGGAGACCAAGAC.

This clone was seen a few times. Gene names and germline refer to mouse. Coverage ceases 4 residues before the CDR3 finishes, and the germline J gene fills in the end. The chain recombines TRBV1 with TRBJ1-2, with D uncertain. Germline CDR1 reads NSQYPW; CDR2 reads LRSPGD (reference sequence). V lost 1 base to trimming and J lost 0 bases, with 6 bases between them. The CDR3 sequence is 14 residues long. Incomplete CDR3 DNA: TGCACCTGCAGTGCAGGACATCCAAACTCC. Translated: CTCSAGHPNS. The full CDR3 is CTCSAGHPNSDYTF.